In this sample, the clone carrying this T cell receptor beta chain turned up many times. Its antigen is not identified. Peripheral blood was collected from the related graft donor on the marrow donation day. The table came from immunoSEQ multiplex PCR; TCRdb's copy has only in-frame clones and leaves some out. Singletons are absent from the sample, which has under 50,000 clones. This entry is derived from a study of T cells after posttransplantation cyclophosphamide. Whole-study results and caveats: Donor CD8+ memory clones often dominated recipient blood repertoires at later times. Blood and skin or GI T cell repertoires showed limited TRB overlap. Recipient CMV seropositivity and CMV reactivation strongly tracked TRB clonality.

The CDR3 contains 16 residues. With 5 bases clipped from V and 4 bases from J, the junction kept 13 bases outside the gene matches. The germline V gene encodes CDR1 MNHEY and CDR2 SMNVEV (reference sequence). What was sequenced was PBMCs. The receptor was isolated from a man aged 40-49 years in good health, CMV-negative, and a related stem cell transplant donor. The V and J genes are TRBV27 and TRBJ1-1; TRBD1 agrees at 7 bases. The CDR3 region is CASSQTTGRIATEAFF. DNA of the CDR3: TGTGCCAGCAGTCAGACGACAGGGAGGATTGCCACTGAAGCTTTCTTT.